This T cell receptor (beta chain) came from a study of CD8 T cells in ankylosing spondylitis. Notes on the study in general: Prior literature has documented some motif variants in synovial fluid and blood from reactive arthritis. Reported data indicate significant enrichment of disease-linked clones within matched ankylosing spondylitis synovial fluid. Disease-linked clones displayed a CD8+ phenotype and appeared relatively rarely in peripheral blood. Several highly homologous variants made up a TCR beta motif, and this motif appeared characteristic of ankylosing spondylitis blood.

This CDR3 region has 12 residues. V was cut by 4 bases and J by 7 bases, with 13 bases left in between. Germline V gene data show CDR1 as DFQATT and CDR2 as SNEGSKA (reference sequence). TCRdb ran MiXCR on the 5' RACE reads and lists one entry per CDR3 protein. The table has roughly 700,000 distinct CDR3 sequences, around 20% seen once. The sample holds a few counts of this clonotype. What it binds is not known. Sequencing was carried out using blood, either unsorted or a sorted T cell fraction (not recorded which). The chain employs TRBV20-1 and TRBJ1-1, with D tentatively TRBD1 (5 bases). This sequence originates from a male donor with ankylosing spondylitis. The CDR3 DNA reads as TGCAGTGCTATTCGACAGCCTCTTGAAGCTTTCTTT. This gives the protein CSAIRQPLEAFF.